The 24 T cell receptor beta chains below all came from one sample that was sequenced in a study of blood T cell repertoires in COVID-19. Profiling relied on immunoSEQ multiplex PCR, and the TCRdb table lists in-frame clones only, not all of them. The data contain about 49,000 clones, around 81% of them seen just once; the ten biggest clones take up approximately 20%. Input material: peripheral blood. These TCRs come from a woman of 80 years or more with COVID-19, enrolled during active disease.

This clone has only a few counts. V usage is TRBV5-1 and J usage is TRBJ1-4; a possible D gene is TRBD1 (5 bases). Between the trimmed V and J ends, which lost 4 bases and 2 bases, there was a span of 18 bases. The CDR3 contains 17 residues. Germline values: CDR1 SGHRS, CDR2 YFSETQ. The chain's CDR3 is CASSTTGTGVTNEKLFF. CDR3 DNA: TGCGCCAGCAGCACCACCGGGACGGGGGTCACTAATGAAAAACTGTTTTTT. The full variable domain, in which reference TRBV5-1 and TRBJ1-4 provide the parts outside the CDR3, is KAGVTQTPRYLIKTRGQQVTLSCSPISGHRSVSWYQQTPGQGLQFLFEYFSETQRNKGNFPGRFSGRQFSNSRSEMNVSTLELGDSALYLCASSTTGTGVTNEKLFFGSGTQLSVL.

The rearrangement links TRBV27 to TRBJ1-5, with 7 bases matching TRBD1. CDR3 length: 14 residues. Germline V gene lookup returns CDR1 MNHEY and CDR2 SMNVEV (reference sequence). Trimming took 6 bases from V and 4 from J; bases not matched to a gene: 6. For the CDR3, the DNA is TGTGCCAGCAGCAGGACAGGAACTAATCAGCCCCAGCATTTT. It specifies CASSRTGTNQPQHF.

This clone came up once. The gene calls are TRBV19 and TRBJ2-3, with TRBD2 matching over 10 bases. Germline V CDR1 and CDR2: LNHDA, SQIVND (reference sequence). Losses at the gene ends were 5 bases for V and 5 bases for J; bases not matched to a gene: 4. The CDR3 sequence is 14 residues long. CDR3 nucleotide sequence: TGTGCCAGTAGTTTGAGGACTAGCGGAGATACGCAGTATTTT. Protein sequence: CASSLRTSGDTQYF.

The rearrangement uses TRBV27 and TRBJ2-7; possibly TRBD2 for D (5 bases). The V and J ends lost 6 bases and 2 bases respectively, with 14 bases between them. Germline V gives CDR1 MNHEY, CDR2 SMNVEV (reference sequence). CDR3 length: 14 amino acids. The CDR3 DNA is TGTGCCAGCAGCTTGGGCCGGGGAACCTACGAGCAGTACTTC. Translated: CASSLGRGTYEQYF.

This clone was observed a handful of times. The chain is built from TRBV5-1 and TRBJ1-2; maybe TRBD1 (5 bases). CDR3 length: 15 amino acids. CDR1 SGHRS and CDR2 YFSETQ come from the germline V gene. V dropped 0 bases and J dropped 1 base, with 10 bases sitting between them. The CDR3 sequence is CASSLVGHDNYGYTF. DNA of the CDR3: TGCGCCAGCAGCTTGGTCGGACACGATAACTATGGCTACACCTTC.

V is TRBV29-1 and J is TRBJ1-2, with a tentative D call TRBD1 (5 bases). This CDR3 is built from 11 residues. The germline V and J ends were trimmed by 3 bases and 6 bases, with 8 bases remaining between them. Germline V gives CDR1 SQVTM, CDR2 ANQGSEA. CDR3 protein: CSVEAGHGYTF. CDR3 nucleotide sequence: TGCAGCGTTGAGGCAGGGCATGGCTACACCTTC.

This chain links TRBV15 with TRBJ1-5; TRBD1 matches 8 bases. The CDR3 length is 15 residues. V was pared by 4 bases and J by 2 bases, with 4 bases of the junction left unmatched. Germline values: CDR1 LNHNV, CDR2 YYDKDF (reference sequence). This chain's CDR3 is CATSKDRGGNQPQHF. The CDR3 nucleotides are TGTGCCACCAGCAAAGACAGGGGAGGCAATCAGCCCCAGCATTTT.

The genes are TRBV29-1 and TRBJ2-7, with 9 positions matching TRBD1. The CDR3 spans 14 residues. Germline V CDR1 and CDR2: SQVTM, ANQGSEA. V trimming: 3 bases; J trimming: 4 bases; junction bases outside the gene matches: 7. The CDR3 nucleotides read TGCAGCGTTGAGGCGACAGGGGGGGGTTACGAGCAGTACTTC. Amino acid sequence: CSVEATGGGYEQYF.

This chain uses TRBV5-1 with TRBJ2-2, with 13 bases aligning to TRBD2. This CDR3 spans 18 amino acids. CDR1 is SGHRS, CDR2 YFSETQ, per germline. The trim removed 3 bases at V and 7 bases at J, leaving 12 bases unmatched. In nucleotides, the CDR3 is TGCGCCAGCAGCTCCAACCCGGGACTAGCGGGACTTTTCGGGGAGCTGTTTTTT. Translation: CASSSNPGLAGLFGELFF.

This sequence joins TRBV11-2 and TRBJ2-1, with 8 bases aligning to TRBD2. J lost 8 bases, V lost 5 bases, and 14 bases had no gene match. Per the germline V gene, CDR1 is SGHAT and CDR2 is FQNNGV. The CDR3 length is 16 residues. In DNA, the CDR3 is TGTGCCAGCAGCCCCCGGGTAGCGGGAAGCTTCGATGAGCAGTTCTTC. Translating gives CASSPRVAGSFDEQFF.

This sequence joins TRBV25-1 and TRBJ1-2, with no clear D. There are 15 residues in the CDR3. CDR1 is MGHDK, CDR2 SYGVNS, per germline. The V gene lost 1 base and the J gene lost 4 bases, with 13 bases spanning the gap. Here the CDR3 reads CASSELVGASYGYTF. Written as DNA, the CDR3 is TGTGCCAGCAGTGAATTAGTGGGCGCGTCCTATGGCTACACCTTC.

J is TRBJ2-2 and V is TRBV19; no definite D call. The CDR3 extends over 15 amino acids. Germline CDR1 and CDR2: LNHDA and SQIVND (reference sequence). V dropped 3 bases and J dropped 3 bases, with 11 bases sitting between them. The CDR3, as DNA: TGTGCCAGTAGTATGCGTGAGTTGTACACCGGGGAGCTGTTTTTT. It is translated as CASSMRELYTGELFF. Full variable domain (rest looked up from reference TRBV19 and TRBJ2-2): DGGITQSPKYLFRKEGQNVTLSCEQNLNHDAMYWYRQDPGQGLRLIYYSQIVNDFQKGDIAEGYSVSREKKESFPLTVTSAQKNPTAFYLCASSMRELYTGELFFGEGSRLTVL.

This rearrangement joins TRBV7-2 to TRBJ1-2; D call uncertain. Looked up from germline, CDR1 is SGHTA and CDR2 is FQGNSA. Trimming removed 1 base at V and 5 bases at J, with 11 bases between. The CDR3 is 14 residues long. CDR3 region: CASSLGGGLYGYTF. In DNA form, the CDR3 reads TGTGCCAGCAGCTTAGGTGGAGGACTTTATGGCTACACCTTC.

The chain recombines TRBV6-6 with TRBJ1-1, with D possibly being TRBD1 (5 bases). Looked up from germline, CDR1 is MNHNY and CDR2 is SVGAGI (reference sequence). The V gene lost 2 bases and the J gene lost 7 bases, with 8 bases spanning the gap. This CDR3 is 12 amino acids long. CDR3 sequence (DNA): TGTGCCAGCAGTTACAGGGGTCATGAAGCTTTCTTT. Amino acids: CASSYRGHEAFF.

The CDR3 DNA follows: TGTGCCAGCAGTTTCCTAGCGACAAGCTCCTACGAGCAGTACTTC. It translates to CASSFLATSSYEQYF. The chain couples TRBV6-2 or TRBV6-3 to TRBJ2-7, with D perhaps TRBD2 (6 bases). V was pared by 4 bases and J by 0 bases, with 13 bases between. The CDR3 consists of 15 residues. CDR1 and CDR2 from the germline V gene are MNHEY and SVGEGT.

The rearrangement uses TRBV3-1 (or the pseudogene TRBV3-2) and TRBJ2-1, with TRBD1 matching over 8 bases. The V gene's germline CDR1 is LGHDT and CDR2 YNNKEL (reference sequence). The V segment lost 4 bases and the J segment 6 bases; nucleotides outside the gene matches: 8. There are 15 residues in the CDR3. The CDR3 loop is CASSPGQGEFNEQFF. The CDR3 coding sequence is TGTGCCAGCAGCCCAGGACAGGGAGAGTTCAATGAGCAGTTCTTC.

This chain connects TRBV6-5 to TRBJ1-2; no definite D call. V was clipped by 7 bases and J by 8 bases, with 23 bases between them. CDR3 length equals 15 residues. Germline lookup yields CDR1 MNHEY and CDR2 SVGAGI. The CDR3 spells CASTPTSVFMLGYTF. The CDR3 DNA reads TGTGCCAGCACCCCAACGTCGGTCTTTATGCTCGGCTACACCTTC.

The V call is TRBV27, the J call TRBJ1-2; D call uncertain. Germline V CDR1 and CDR2: MNHEY, SMNVEV (reference sequence). The V and J ends lost 5 bases and 7 bases respectively, with 14 bases between them. The CDR3 sequence is 13 residues long. DNA of the CDR3: TGTGCCAGCAGTAGGAATTTAGAGGGTGGCTACACCTTC. This sequence encodes CASSRNLEGGYTF.

This clone was observed a handful of times. This rearrangement joins TRBV11-2 to TRBJ2-1, with D possibly TRBD1 on 6 matching bases. Germline V gene data show CDR1 as SGHAT and CDR2 as FQNNGV. The CDR3 length is 13 residues. The germline V and J ends were trimmed by 5 bases and 7 bases, with 12 bases remaining between them. In nucleotides, the CDR3 is TGTGCCAGCAGCCTCAAAAGGGGGAATGAGCAGTTCTTC. Amino acid sequence: CASSLKRGNEQFF. Variable domain in full (rest from reference TRBV11-2 and TRBJ2-1): EAGVAQSPRYKIIEKRQSVAFWCNPISGHATLYWYQQILGQGPKLLIQFQNNGVVDDSQLPKDRFSAERLKGVDSTLKIQPAKLEDSAVYLCASSLKRGNEQFFGPGTRLTVL.

This clone was seen once. One end of the junction varies from germline; a read error may be responsible. This CDR3 is CASSPSGLQETQYF. The CDR3 DNA reads TGTGCTAGCAGCCCGAGCGGCCTCCAAGAGACCCAGTACTTC. This rearrangement joins TRBV7-7 to TRBJ2-5; a weak D match, TRBD2 (5 bases). The CDR3 sequence is 14 residues long. Germline values: CDR1 SSHAT, CDR2 FNYEAQ (reference sequence).

CDR3 protein: CASSLGQGAQDQPQHF. The CDR3 DNA reads as TGTGCCAGCAGCCTGGGACAGGGGGCGCAAGATCAGCCCCAGCATTTT. The chain uses TRBV3-1 (or the pseudogene TRBV3-2) and TRBJ1-5; 12 bases match TRBD1. From germline, CDR1 is LGHDT and CDR2 YNNKEL (reference sequence). Losses at the gene ends were 4 bases for V and 5 bases for J; bases not matched to a gene: 6. The CDR3 is 16 residues long.

This clone occurred a few times. The rearrangement links TRBV16 to TRBJ1-2, with TRBD1 as a possible D gene (5 bases). Per the germline V gene, CDR1 is KGHSY and CDR2 is FQNENV. The CDR3 loop spans 13 amino acids. Trimming took off 4 bases at V and 5 bases at J, with 11 bases between the two ends. CDR3 loop: CASSLTGEYGYTF. The CDR3 region has the DNA TGTGCCAGCAGCCTGACGGGGGAGTATGGCTACACCTTC.

In this sample, this clone turned up once. V is TRBV19 and J is TRBJ2-5; tentative D call: TRBD2 (6 bases). Between the trimmed V and J ends, which lost 10 bases and 4 bases, there was a span of 16 bases. Germline V gene sequence: CDR1 LNHDA, CDR2 SQIVND (reference sequence). The CDR3 extends over 13 amino acids. CDR3 in amino acids: CATGEVTGETQYF. The CDR3 nucleotides read TGTGCCACCGGGGAGGTGACCGGAGAGACCCAGTACTTC.

The chain is built from TRBV11-2 and TRBJ2-1; 8 positions match TRBD2. Germline trimming cut 3 bases from V and 8 bases from J; bases unmatched to any gene: 12. The germline gives CDR1 SGHAT, CDR2 FQNNGV. The CDR3 is 16 residues long. CDR3 nucleotide sequence: TGTGCCAGCAGCTTGAATCAGGGACTAGTCGGGGATGAGCAGTTCTTC. Translating gives CASSLNQGLVGDEQFF.